Shown below are 14 T cell receptor beta chains from a single sample sequenced in a study of shared clonotypes between healthy human individuals. Terminally differentiated effector memory CD45RA+ cells were excluded by CCR7 positive selection of CD45RO-negative cells. Clones were read by immunoSEQ multiplex PCR, and TCRdb kept only the in-frame ones, dropping some. The sample includes about 800,000 clones, about 96% of them seen just once. Material for sequencing was naive CD8+ T cells sorted from blood. These receptors were taken from a man under 40 in good health.

The V call is TRBV7-9, the J call TRBJ2-1, with 7 bases aligning to TRBD1. This CDR3 has 16 amino acids. Germline values: CDR1 SEHNR, CDR2 FQNEAQ (reference sequence). Trimming removed 2 bases from V and 4 bases from J; junction bases left unmatched: 8. The DNA of the CDR3 is TGTGCCAGCAGCTTACCCCAGACAGGGCTTTACAATGAGCAGTTCTTC. The encoded protein is CASSLPQTGLYNEQFF.

The chain is built from TRBV7-8 and TRBJ1-5, with TRBD1 matching over 7 bases. Looked up from germline, CDR1 is SGHVS and CDR2 is FQNEAQ. This CDR3 region has 14 residues. V dropped 4 bases and J dropped 4; count of bases not matched to a gene: 4. CDR3 sequence (DNA): TGTGCCAGCAGCTCGGGACAGTTGAATCAGCCCCAGCATTTT. Encoded protein: CASSSGQLNQPQHF.

As to this clone: Within the sample, other DNA sequences also encode this same CDR3. The J gene is TRBJ1-5, the V gene TRBV28; D call uncertain. The CDR3 length is 14 residues. Trimming removed 3 bases at V and 2 bases at J, with 8 bases between. Germline V gives CDR1 MDHEN, CDR2 SYDVKM. CDR3 in DNA: TGTGCCAGCAGTTTCCCGGGCGGCAATCAGCCCCAGCATTTT. It yields the protein CASSFPGGNQPQHF.

CDR3 nucleotide sequence: TGCGCCAGCAGCCCACTACTACGGCAAGAGACCCAGTACTTC. Translated, it gives CASSPLLRQETQYF. This sequence joins TRBV5-1 and TRBJ2-5; D is ambiguous. V lost 4 bases and J lost 2, with 12 bases in between. Germline CDR1 and CDR2: SGHRS and YFSETQ. There are 14 residues in the CDR3. Supplemented by reference TRBV5-1 and TRBJ2-5, the full variable domain reads KAGVTQTPRYLIKTRGQQVTLSCSPISGHRSVSWYQQTPGQGLQFLFEYFSETQRNKGNFPGRFSGRQFSNSRSEMNVSTLELGDSALYLCASSPLLRQETQYFGPGTRLLVL.

This chain uses TRBV5-4 with TRBJ2-3; 8 bases align to TRBD2. Germline loops: CDR1 SGHNT, CDR2 YYREEE (reference sequence). V was pared by 0 bases and J by 5 bases, with 5 bases of the junction left unmatched. The CDR3 spans 15 residues. CDR3 DNA sequence: TGTGCCAGCAGCTTGGTAGCGGGGAACGTAGATACGCAGTATTTT. Translated, it gives CASSLVAGNVDTQYF.

The chain employs TRBV2 and TRBJ1-2, with no clear D. Per the germline V gene, CDR1 is SNHLY and CDR2 is FYNNEI. V was clipped by 8 bases and J by 4 bases, with 8 bases between them. This CDR3 contains 11 residues. CDR3 DNA sequence: TGTGCCAGCCCGACGCCCTATGGCTACACCTTC. It translates to CASPTPYGYTF.

The chain couples TRBV29-1 to TRBJ2-1; 15 bases align to TRBD2. The CDR3 loop spans 16 amino acids. Germline V gives CDR1 SQVTM, CDR2 ANQGSEA. The J segment lost 7 bases and the V segment lost 7 bases, leaving 11 bases of the junction unmatched. The CDR3 nucleotides read TGCAGCGCATTGGGACTAGCGGGAGGCACAGAGAATGAGCAGTTCTTC. It is translated as CSALGLAGGTENEQFF.

V is TRBV9 and J is TRBJ2-1; 11 nucleotides agree with TRBD1. The CDR3 is made up of 16 amino acids. The germline CDR1 and CDR2 sequences are SGDLS and YYNGEE. Losses at the gene ends were 4 bases for V and 5 bases for J; bases not matched to a gene: 8. CDR3 region: CASSRFGQGANNEQFF. The CDR3 region has the DNA TGTGCCAGCAGCAGGTTCGGACAGGGGGCCAACAATGAGCAGTTCTTC.

The J gene is TRBJ2-2, the V gene TRBV6-5; the match to TRBD2 covers 7 bases. This CDR3 region has 15 residues. The V segment lost 5 bases and the J segment 3 bases; nucleotides outside the gene matches: 6. CDR1 is MNHEY, CDR2 SVGAGI, per germline. CDR3 DNA sequence: TGTGCCAGCAGTGCCCGCGGGGGTTACACCGGGGAGCTGTTTTTT. Encoded protein: CASSARGGYTGELFF.

The genes are TRBV7-9 and TRBJ2-7; TRBD2 matches 11 bases. CDR3 length: 15 amino acids. J gave up 2 bases and V 5 bases, and 5 bases lay outside the gene matches. From germline, CDR1 is SEHNR and CDR2 FQNEAQ (reference sequence). The CDR3 sequence: CASSPPTSGAYEQYF. The DNA for the CDR3 is TGTGCCAGCAGCCCCCCGACTAGCGGGGCCTACGAGCAGTACTTC.

The chain joins TRBV21-1 to TRBJ1-3; the listed D gene, TRBD1, was not tested against the DNA. TRBV21-1 is designated a pseudogene. There are 17 residues in the CDR3. This CDR3 is CASSKKLGRGSGNTIYF. In nucleotides, the CDR3 is TGTGCCAGCAGCAAAAAGCTTGGCAGGGGCTCTGGAAACACCATATATTTT.

V is TRBV7-9 and J is TRBJ2-7, with D possibly matching TRBD2 (6 bases). Germline V gene sequence: CDR1 SEHNR, CDR2 FQNEAQ (reference sequence). CDR3 length: 14 residues. Trimming took 5 bases from V and 4 from J, leaving 15 bases between them. The DNA for the CDR3 is TGTGCCAGCAGCCCACGGGACTTCGTATACGAGCAGTACTTC. It translates to CASSPRDFVYEQYF.

The V call is TRBV6-6, the J call TRBJ2-7; 10 nucleotides line up with TRBD2. After removal of 6 bases from V and 3 bases from J, the junction contained 11 bases not matched to a gene. The germline CDR1 and CDR2 sequences are MNHNY and SVGAGI (reference sequence). This CDR3 contains 16 residues. CDR3 region: CASRAVAGGPFYEQYF. Written as DNA, the CDR3 is TGTGCCAGCAGGGCTGTAGCGGGAGGACCTTTCTACGAGCAGTACTTC.

The chain joins TRBV19 to TRBJ1-2, with D tentatively TRBD1 (5 bases). Germline CDR1 LNHDA, CDR2 SQIVND (reference sequence). This CDR3 contains 13 residues. The ends were cut back, 8 bases at V and 4 bases at J, with 14 bases in the middle. For the CDR3, the DNA is TGTGCCAGTGGGAACCGGGACCTCTATGGCTACACCTTC. Translating it yields CASGNRDLYGYTF.